The clone carrying this T cell receptor beta chain appeared many times. The antigen is unknown. CDR3 length: 16 amino acids. V was clipped by 7 bases and J by 0 bases, with 13 bases between them. The germline CDR1 and CDR2 sequences are MNHNS and SASEGT. Samples came from axillary lymph nodes draining the breast cancer. This record belongs to a study of breast tumors, draining lymph nodes, adjacent tissues. Each CDR3 protein is one row after TCRdb ran MiXCR on the multiplex PCR reads. This table holds approximately 130,000 distinct CDR3 sequences, about a fifth found once. General study findings and limits: Tumor TCR diversity was below lymph nodes but above nontumor tissue.

The TCR was taken from a female donor with breast cancer. Some clones in this sample may be carry-over from other donors' samples. The sequenced sample was axillary lymph node tissue. The chain is built from TRBV6-1 and TRBJ1-6, with no clear D. The CDR3 nucleotides are TGTGCCAGCATCCAGCTCCGGGGCTCCTATAATTCACCCCTCCACTTT. Encoded protein: CASIQLRGSYNSPLHF.